This T cell receptor (beta chain) was identified during a study of regulatory T cells in long-lasting Graves disease. Germline V CDR1 and CDR2: LGHDT, YNNKEL (reference sequence). There are 13 residues in the CDR3. With 4 bases removed from V and 1 base from J, the gap between germline ends came to 7 bases. Libraries of TCR beta came from iRepertoire HTBI primers plus Arm-PCR of CDR3 regions. In TCRdb, the multiplex PCR reads were re-called with MiXCR into one record per CDR3 protein. The data contain 400,000 to 450,000 distinct CDR3 sequences, approximately 15% of them singletons. This clonotype was observed at least ten times. This sample's time point: newly diagnosed GD, antithyroid drugs for less than 3 months. Extracted PBMC RNA gave rise to the TCR library. In addition, the sample was reused for a study of T cells in Graves' hyperthyroidism and ophthalmopathy. That work adds: Researchers ran a first-round RT-PCR on the TCR CDR3 using the HTBI primer set.

This TCR was recovered from a woman aged 30 to 39 with Graves disease. The chain is built from TRBV3-1 and TRBJ1-1; no firm D call. Sequenced here: peripheral blood mononuclear cells (PBMCs), sampled at new diagnosis, from a patient treated with antithyroid drugs. For the CDR3, the DNA is TGTGCCAGCAGCCGCGAACCGAACACTGAAGCTTTCTTT. It is translated as CASSREPNTEAFF.